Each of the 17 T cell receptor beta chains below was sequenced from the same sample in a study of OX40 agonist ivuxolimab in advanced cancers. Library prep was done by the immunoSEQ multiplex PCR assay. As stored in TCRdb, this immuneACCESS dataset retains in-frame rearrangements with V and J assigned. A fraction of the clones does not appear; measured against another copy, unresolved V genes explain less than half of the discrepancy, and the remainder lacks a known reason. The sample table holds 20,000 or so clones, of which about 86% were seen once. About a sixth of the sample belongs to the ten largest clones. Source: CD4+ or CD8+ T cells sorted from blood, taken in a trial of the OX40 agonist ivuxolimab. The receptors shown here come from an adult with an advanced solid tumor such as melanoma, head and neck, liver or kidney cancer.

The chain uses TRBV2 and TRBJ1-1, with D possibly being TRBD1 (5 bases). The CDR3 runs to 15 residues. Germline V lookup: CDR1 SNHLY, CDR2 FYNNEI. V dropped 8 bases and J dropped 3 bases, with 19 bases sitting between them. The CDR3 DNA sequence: TGTGCCAGCCGAAGGGGTGGCCGGAGGGACACTGAAGCTTTCTTT. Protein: CASRRGGRRDTEAFF. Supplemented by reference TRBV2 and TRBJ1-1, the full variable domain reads EPEVTQTPSHQVTQMGQEVILRCVPISNHLYFYWYRQILGQKVEFLVSFYNNEISEKSEIFDDQFSVERPDGSNFTLKIRSTKLEDSAMYFCASRRGGRRDTEAFFGQGTRLTVV.

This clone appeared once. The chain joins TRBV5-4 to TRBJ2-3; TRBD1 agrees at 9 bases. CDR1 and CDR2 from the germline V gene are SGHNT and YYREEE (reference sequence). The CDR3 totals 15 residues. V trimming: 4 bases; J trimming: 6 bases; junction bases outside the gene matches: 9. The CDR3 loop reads CASSPQTGGGDTQYF. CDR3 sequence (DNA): TGTGCCAGCAGCCCCCAGACAGGGGGTGGGGATACGCAGTATTTT.

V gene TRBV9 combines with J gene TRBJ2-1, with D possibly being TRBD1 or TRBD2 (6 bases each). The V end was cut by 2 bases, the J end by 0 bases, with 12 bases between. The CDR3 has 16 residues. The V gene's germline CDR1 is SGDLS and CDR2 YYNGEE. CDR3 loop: CASSVRGGSSYNEQFF. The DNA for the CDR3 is TGTGCCAGCAGCGTCCGAGGGGGGAGCTCCTACAATGAGCAGTTCTTC.

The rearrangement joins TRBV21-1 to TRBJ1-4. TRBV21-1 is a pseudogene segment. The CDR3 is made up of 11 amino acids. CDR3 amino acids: CASPCAEKLFF. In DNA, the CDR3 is TGTGCCAGCCCCTGCGCGGAAAAACTGTTTTTT.

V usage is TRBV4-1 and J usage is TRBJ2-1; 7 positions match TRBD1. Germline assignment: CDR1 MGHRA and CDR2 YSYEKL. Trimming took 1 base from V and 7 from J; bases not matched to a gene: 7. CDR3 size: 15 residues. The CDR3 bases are TGCGCCAGCAGCCAAGGACAGGGCGCTTGGAATGAGCAGTTCTTC. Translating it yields CASSQGQGAWNEQFF.

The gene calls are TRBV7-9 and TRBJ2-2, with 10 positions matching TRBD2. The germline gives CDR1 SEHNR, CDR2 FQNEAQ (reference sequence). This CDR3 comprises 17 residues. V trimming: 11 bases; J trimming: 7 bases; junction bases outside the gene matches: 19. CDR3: CAFTSWASGSHGGELFF. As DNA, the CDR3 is TGTGCCTTCACGTCGTGGGCTAGCGGGAGTCACGGCGGGGAGCTGTTTTTT. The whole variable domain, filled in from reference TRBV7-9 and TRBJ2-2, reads DTGVSQNPRHKITKRGQNVTFRCDPISEHNRLYWYRQTLGQGPEFLTYFQNEAQLEKSRLLSDRFSAERPKGSFSTLEIQRTEQGDSAMYLCAFTSWASGSHGGELFFGEGSRLTVL.

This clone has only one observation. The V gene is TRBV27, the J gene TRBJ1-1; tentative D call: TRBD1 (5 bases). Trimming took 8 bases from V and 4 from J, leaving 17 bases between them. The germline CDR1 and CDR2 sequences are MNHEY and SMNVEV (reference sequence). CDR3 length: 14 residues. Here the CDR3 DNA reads TGTGCCAGCGGTACTTCGGGGGGAGGCACTGAAGCTTTCTTT. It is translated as CASGTSGGGTEAFF.

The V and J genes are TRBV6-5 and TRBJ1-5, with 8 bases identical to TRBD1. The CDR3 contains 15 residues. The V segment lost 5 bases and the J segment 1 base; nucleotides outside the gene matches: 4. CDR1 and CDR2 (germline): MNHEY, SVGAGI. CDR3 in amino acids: CASSGTGLSNQPQHF. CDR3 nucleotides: TGTGCCAGCAGTGGGACAGGACTAAGCAATCAGCCCCAGCATTTT.

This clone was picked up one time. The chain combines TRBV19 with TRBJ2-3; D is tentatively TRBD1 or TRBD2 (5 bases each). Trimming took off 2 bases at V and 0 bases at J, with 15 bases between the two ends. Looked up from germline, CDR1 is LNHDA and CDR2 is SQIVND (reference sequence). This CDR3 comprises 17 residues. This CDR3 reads CASSIQGVSASTDTQYF. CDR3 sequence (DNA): TGTGCCAGTAGTATACAGGGAGTTTCTGCTAGCACAGATACGCAGTATTTT.

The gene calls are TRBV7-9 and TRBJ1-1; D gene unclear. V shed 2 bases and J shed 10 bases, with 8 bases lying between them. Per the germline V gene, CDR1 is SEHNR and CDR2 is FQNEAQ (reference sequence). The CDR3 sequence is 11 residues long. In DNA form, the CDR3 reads TGTGCCAGCAGCTTACTTATGGGAGCTTTCTTT. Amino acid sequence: CASSLLMGAFF.

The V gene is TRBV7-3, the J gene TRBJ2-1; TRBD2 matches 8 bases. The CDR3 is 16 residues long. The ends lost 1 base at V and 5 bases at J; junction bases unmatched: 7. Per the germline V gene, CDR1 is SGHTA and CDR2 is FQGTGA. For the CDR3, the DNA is TGTGCCAGCAGCTTAAATGCGGCGGGGGGTAACAATGAGCAGTTCTTC. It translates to CASSLNAAGGNNEQFF.

The CDR3 here is CSVAEGASYNSPLHF. CDR3 coding DNA: TGCAGCGTTGCAGAGGGTGCATCCTATAATTCACCCCTCCACTTT. The chain employs TRBV29-1 and TRBJ1-6; D gene ambiguous. The CDR3 consists of 15 residues. V was clipped by 4 bases and J by 1 base, with 11 bases between them. The germline gives CDR1 SQVTM, CDR2 ANQGSEA.

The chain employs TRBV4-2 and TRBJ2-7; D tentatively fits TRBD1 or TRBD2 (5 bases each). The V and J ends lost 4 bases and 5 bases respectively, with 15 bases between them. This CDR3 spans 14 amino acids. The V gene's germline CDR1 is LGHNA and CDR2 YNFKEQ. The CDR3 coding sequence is TGTGCCAGCAGCCGGGGACGGCCGGCCGACGAGCAGTACTTC. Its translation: CASSRGRPADEQYF.

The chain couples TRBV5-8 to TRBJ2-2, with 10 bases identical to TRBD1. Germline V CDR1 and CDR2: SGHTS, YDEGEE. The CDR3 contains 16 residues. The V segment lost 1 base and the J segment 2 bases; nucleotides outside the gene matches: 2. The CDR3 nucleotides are TGTGCCAGCAGCTTGAGGACAGGGGGAAACACCGGGGAGCTGTTTTTT. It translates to CASSLRTGGNTGELFF.

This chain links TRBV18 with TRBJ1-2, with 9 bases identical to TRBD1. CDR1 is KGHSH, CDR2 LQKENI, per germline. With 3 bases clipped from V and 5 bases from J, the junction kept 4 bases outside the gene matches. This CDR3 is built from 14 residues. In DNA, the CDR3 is TGTGCCAGCTCACCCGGGACAGGGTTGTATGGCTACACCTTC. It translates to CASSPGTGLYGYTF.

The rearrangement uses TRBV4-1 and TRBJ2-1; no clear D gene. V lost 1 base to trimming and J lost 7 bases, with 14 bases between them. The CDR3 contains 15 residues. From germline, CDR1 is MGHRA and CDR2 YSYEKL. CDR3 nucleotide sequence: TGCGCCAGCAGCCAAGTCCACCTCACTCGAAATGAGCAGTTCTTC. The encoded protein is CASSQVHLTRNEQFF.

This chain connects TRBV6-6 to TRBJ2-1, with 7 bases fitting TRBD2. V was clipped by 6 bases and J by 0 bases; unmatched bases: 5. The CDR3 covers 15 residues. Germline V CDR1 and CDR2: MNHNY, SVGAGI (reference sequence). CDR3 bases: TGTGCCAGCAGCCCCGGGAGGAACTCCTACAATGAGCAGTTCTTC. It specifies CASSPGRNSYNEQFF.